The rows below give T cell receptor beta chains drawn from one sample of a study of Ad26.COV2.S vaccination and SARS-CoV-2 variants. Profiled with immunoSEQ multiplex PCR; TCRdb holds only in-frame clones, not every one. The sample yields hundreds of thousands of clones, about 85% seen once. The sample in question was peripheral blood, obtained in a trial of Ad26.COV2.S vaccine versus placebo. Receptors originate from a person aged 18-65 years who received the Ad26.COV2.S COVID-19 vaccine or a placebo. Each CDR3 is given with its conserved first and last residue. D genes are given only for firm matches. Clone size appears in some rows only: once, few, many, or a class for an expanded clone.

d_call,j_call,v_call,clone_size,cdr3_aa,cdr3_nt
NA,TRBJ1-6,TRBV7-9,NA,CASSLESGYSPLHF,TGTGCCAGCAGCTTAGAATCAGGATACTCACCCCTCCACTTT
NA,TRBJ2-7,TRBV7-2,NA,CASSLDWGGGYEQYF,TGTGCCAGCAGCTTAGACTGGGGCGGAGGGTACGAGCAGTACTTC
NA,TRBJ2-1,TRBV12-3/TRBV12-4,NA,CASSPRTNEQFF,TGTGCCAGCAGTCCTAGGACCAATGAGCAGTTCTTC
NA,TRBJ2-7,TRBV6-2/TRBV6-3,once,CASSYSRRGGKNSYEQYF,TGTGCCAGCAGTTACTCCCGCCGGGGCGGAAAAAACTCCTACGAGCAGTACTTC
NA,TRBJ1-2,TRBV28,NA,CASSRHSSNYGYTF,TGTGCCAGCAGCAGACATTCCTCCAACTATGGCTACACCTTC
NA,TRBJ2-4,TRBV3-1/TRBV3-2,NA,CASSQDSEGEAQLAKNIQYF,TGTGCCAGCAGCCAAGACTCGGAGGGCGAGGCCCAACTAGCCAAAAACATTCAGTACTTC
NA,TRBJ2-1,TRBV3-1/TRBV3-2,NA,CASSQRPATGPGDEQFF,TGTGCCAGCAGCCAGCGCCCCGCGACAGGACCCGGGGATGAGCAGTTCTTC
TRBD2,TRBJ2-1,TRBV15,NA,CATSRLAPNEQFF,TGTGCCACCAGTCGACTAGCGCCTAATGAGCAGTTCTTC
NA,TRBJ2-7,TRBV3-1/TRBV3-2,NA,CASSYNRGRSDEQYF,TGTGCCAGCAGCTATAATAGGGGGAGATCGGACGAGCAGTACTTC
NA,TRBJ2-1,TRBV2,NA,CASSEPDNEQFF,TGTGCCAGCAGTGAGCCAGACAATGAGCAGTTCTTC
TRBD1,TRBJ1-6,TRBV6-5,once,CASSLKQGQDSPLHF,TGTGCCAGCAGTCTAAAACAGGGGCAAGATTCACCCCTCCACTTT
TRBD2,TRBJ2-3,TRBV11-2,NA,CASSFTMASSGSQADTQYF,TGTGCCAGCAGCTTCACCATGGCGAGTAGCGGGAGTCAAGCAGATACGCAGTATTTT
NA,TRBJ2-7,TRBV28,NA,CASSPSGGYEQYF,TGTGCCAGCAGTCCATCCGGTGGGTACGAGCAGTACTTC
TRBD1,TRBJ1-1,TRBV18,NA,CASSPSQGARSTEAFF,TGTGCCAGCTCACCATCTCAGGGGGCGAGGAGCACTGAAGCTTTCTTT
TRBD2,TRBJ2-5,TRBV7-2,NA,CASSQWGGETQYF,TGTGCCAGCAGCCAGTGGGGGGGAGAGACCCAGTACTTC
NA,TRBJ1-5,TRBV7-2,NA,CASSYRDGNQPQHF,TGTGCCAGCAGCTATCGGGACGGCAATCAGCCCCAGCATTTT
TRBD1,TRBJ1-4,TRBV19,NA,CASIGQGKGPDEKLFF,TGTGCCAGTATAGGACAGGGTAAGGGGCCTGATGAAAAACTGTTTTTT
TRBD1,TRBJ1-1,TRBV12-5,NA,CASGMGQGGSEAFF,TGTGCTAGTGGTATGGGACAGGGTGGGTCTGAAGCTTTCTTT
NA,TRBJ1-1,TRBV6-4,NA,CASRIPRTASTEAFF,TGTGCCAGCAGGATACCACGGACGGCAAGCACTGAAGCTTTCTTT
TRBD1,TRBJ1-1,TRBV2,NA,CASSGQGPNTEAFF,TGTGCCAGCAGTGGACAGGGACCGAACACTGAAGCTTTCTTT
TRBD2,TRBJ2-2,TRBV7-2,once,CASSPGGFGRYGELFF,TGTGCCAGCAGCCCGGGGGGGTTCGGTAGATACGGGGAGCTGTTTTTT
NA,TRBJ2-2,TRBV24-1,NA,CATSDLGELFF,TGTGCCACCAGTGATTTGGGGGAGCTGTTTTTT
NA,TRBJ2-1,TRBV6-5,NA,CASSYSLTSNEQFF,TGTGCCAGCAGTTACAGCCTCACCTCAAATGAGCAGTTCTTC
NA,TRBJ2-7,TRBV6-2/TRBV6-3,NA,CASSYWREQYF,TGTGCCAGCAGTTACTGGCGGGAGCAGTACTTC
TRBD1,TRBJ1-2,TRBV5-6,NA,CASSVLQGAFGLYGYTF,TGTGCCAGCAGCGTATTGCAGGGGGCATTCGGTCTCTATGGCTACACCTTC
NA,TRBJ2-3,TRBV12-5,NA,CASGLVLRGRWDRPDTQYF,TGTGCTAGTGGTTTGGTACTACGCGGGCGCTGGGACCGACCAGATACGCAGTATTTT
TRBD1,TRBJ2-2,TRBV6-1,few,CASSVTRTGRTGELFF,TGTGCCAGCAGTGTAACCCGGACAGGGAGGACCGGGGAGCTGTTTTTT
NA,TRBJ1-6,TRBV6-5,NA,CASSYSGDNSPLHF,TGTGCCAGCAGTTACTCAGGGGATAATTCACCCCTCCACTTT
NA,TRBJ1-4,TRBV2,NA,CASSEQGSATNEKLFF,TGTGCCAGCAGTGAACAGGGGTCTGCAACTAATGAAAAACTGTTTTTT
TRBD1,TRBJ1-2,TRBV11-2,NA,CASGPRTGVYSYTF,TGTGCCAGCGGCCCCAGGACAGGGGTCTATAGCTACACCTTC
TRBD2,TRBJ2-5,TRBV7-9,once,CASPDGLAGEETQYF,TGTGCCAGCCCTGATGGACTAGCGGGAGAAGAGACCCAGTACTTC
TRBD2,TRBJ2-2,TRBV7-2,NA,CASSLEAGLPTGELFF,TGTGCCAGCAGCTTAGAGGCGGGACTACCGACCGGGGAGCTGTTTTTT
TRBD1,TRBJ1-6,TRBV10-2,NA,CASSESNRGGSPLHF,TGCGCCAGCAGTGAGTCGAACAGGGGTGGTTCACCCCTCCACTTT
TRBD2,TRBJ2-1,TRBV7-9,NA,CASSEPSGRLEQFF,TGTGCCAGCAGCGAGCCTAGCGGGAGGTTAGAGCAGTTCTTC
TRBD2,TRBJ2-1,TRBV11-3,NA,CASSLGGRGLDYNEQFF,TGTGCCAGCAGCTTAGGGGGTAGGGGACTAGACTACAATGAGCAGTTCTTC
TRBD1,TRBJ1-1,TRBV10-1,NA,CASSAGGTGDTEAFF,TGCGCCAGCAGTGCCGGCGGGACAGGAGACACTGAAGCTTTCTTT
NA,TRBJ2-5,TRBV28,NA,CASSLRLGGKETQYF,TGTGCCAGCAGTTTGCGGCTGGGGGGCAAGGAGACCCAGTACTTC
NA,TRBJ1-1,TRBV5-1,NA,CASSLDGYFVTEAFF,TGCGCCAGCAGTTTGGACGGGTACTTTGTAACTGAAGCTTTCTTT
NA,TRBJ1-3,TRBV9,NA,CASSVGGGLSSGNTIYF,TGTGCCAGCAGCGTAGGTGGGGGGCTCAGCTCTGGAAACACCATATATTTT
NA,TRBJ1-1,TRBV5-1,NA,CASSVDSNTEAFF,TGCGCCAGCAGCGTTGACAGCAACACTGAAGCTTTCTTT
NA,TRBJ1-5,TRBV21-1,NA,CASSKATGRRRNQPQHF,TGTGCCAGCAGCAAAGCGACAGGGCGGAGGCGCAATCAGCCCCAGCATTTT
NA,TRBJ2-5,TRBV6-2/TRBV6-3,NA,CASSYSGPQTQYF,TGTGCCAGCAGTTACTCGGGCCCGCAGACCCAGTACTTC
TRBD2,TRBJ2-5,TRBV19,NA,CASSMGGKAQETQYF,TGTGCCAGTAGTATGGGAGGGAAGGCCCAAGAGACCCAGTACTTC
NA,TRBJ1-2,TRBV6-4,NA,CASSDSIPNTPEHYGYTF,TGTGCCAGCAGTGACTCGATTCCTAATACACCAGAACACTATGGCTACACCTTC
NA,TRBJ2-5,TRBV11-2,once,CASSSSPGIQETQYF,TGTGCCAGCAGCTCAAGCCCGGGGATCCAAGAGACCCAGTACTTC
NA,TRBJ2-7,TRBV7-9,NA,CASSALAYEQYF,TGTGCCAGCAGCGCACTAGCTTACGAGCAGTACTTC
NA,TRBJ2-3,TRBV2,few,CASTERAGYGDTQYF,TGTGCCAGCACCGAACGGGCGGGGTATGGAGATACGCAGTATTTT
NA,TRBJ1-1,TRBV30,few,CAWSVMNTEAFF,TGTGCCTGGAGTGTGATGAACACTGAAGCTTTCTTT
NA,TRBJ2-3,TRBV9,NA,CASSVEVGSDTQYF,TGTGCCAGCAGCGTAGAGGTGGGCTCAGATACGCAGTATTTT
TRBD2,TRBJ2-2,TRBV4-3,NA,CASSRQHGLAGGSGELFF,TGCGCCAGCAGCCGCCAACACGGACTAGCGGGAGGGTCAGGGGAGCTGTTTTTT
NA,TRBJ2-3,TRBV2,NA,CASSDIGVPDTQYF,TGTGCCAGCTCAGATATAGGGGTCCCAGATACGCAGTATTTT
TRBD2,TRBJ2-3,TRBV7-9,NA,CASSTTSGWDKDTQYF,TGTGCCAGCAGCACTACTAGCGGGTGGGATAAGGATACGCAGTATTTT
TRBD1,TRBJ2-1,TRBV4-1,NA,CASSQLDRDGNEQFF,TGCGCCAGCAGCCAATTGGACAGGGACGGCAATGAGCAGTTCTTC
NA,TRBJ2-7,TRBV9,once,CASSVTTPGEQYF,TGTGCCAGCAGCGTGACTACTCCTGGCGAGCAGTACTTC